The rows below give T cell receptor beta chains drawn from one sample of a study of shared clonotypes between healthy human individuals. Sequencing was performed with immunoSEQ multiplex PCR; in TCRdb, only in-frame clones are kept and a portion is missing. The table lists millions of clones, 85% to 95% of them singletons. Sequences were obtained from naive CD4+ T cells sorted from blood. Source of these receptors: a man in his late teens or twenties in good health. CDR3s include the opening cysteine and the closing phenylalanine or tryptophan. A D gene is named only where the DNA matches it firmly. The listing skips clone size in some rows; elsewhere it reads once, few, many or a size class.

>TRBD1|TRBJ1-6|TRBV5-1|-
CASRDRDRGLSNSPLHF
TGCGCCAGCAGGGACCGGGACAGGGGCCTTAGTAATTCACCCCTCCACTTT
>-|TRBJ2-1|TRBV27|-
CASSFQGSEQFF
TGTGCCAGCAGTTTCCAGGGAAGTGAGCAGTTCTTC
>TRBD2|TRBJ2-7|TRBV6-5|-
CASSRTSEIPYEQYF
TGTGCCAGCAGCCGGACTAGCGAGATCCCCTACGAGCAGTACTTC
>TRBD1|TRBJ2-7|TRBV6-6|-
CASSYRTGAYEQYF
TGTGCCAGCAGTTACAGGACAGGGGCCTACGAGCAGTACTTC
>-|TRBJ2-3|TRBV28|-
CASSLPTGTGTDTQYF
TGTGCCAGCAGTTTACCCACAGGGACGGGCACAGATACGCAGTATTTT
>-|TRBJ2-1|TRBV1|-
CTSSPVSSGKYNEQFF
TGCACCAGCAGCCCCGTTAGCAGCGGGAAATACAATGAGCAGTTCTTC
>-|TRBJ1-2|TRBV7-9|-
CASSLFGGTYTF
TGTGCCAGCAGCTTATTTGGGGGCACCTACACCTTC
>-|TRBJ1-1|TRBV5-4|-
CASSLPGQVSTEAFF
TGTGCCAGCAGCTTGCCAGGCCAGGTAAGCACTGAAGCTTTCTTT
>TRBD2|TRBJ2-3|TRBV5-1|-
CASSGEGTDTQYF
TGCGCCAGCAGCGGGGAGGGGACCGATACGCAGTATTTT
>-|TRBJ2-2|TRBV27|-
CASSFGAYTGELFF
TGTGCCAGCAGTTTCGGGGCCTACACCGGGGAGCTGTTTTTT
>TRBD1|TRBJ1-1|TRBV19|few
CASSLGQGALNTEAFF
TGTGCCAGTAGCCTGGGACAGGGGGCTTTGAACACTGAAGCTTTCTTT
>-|TRBJ1-2|TRBV28|-
CASNSRDLYGYTF
TGTGCCAGCAACTCCCGGGACCTCTATGGCTACACCTTC
>-|TRBJ2-7|TRBV5-1|-
CASSSGGGYEQYF
TGCGCCAGCAGCAGCGGTGGGGGGTACGAGCAGTACTTC
>-|TRBJ2-3|TRBV2|-
CASSPQWGGRDTDTQYF
TGTGCCAGCAGTCCCCAGTGGGGGGGCCGGGACACAGATACGCAGTATTTT
>TRBD1|TRBJ1-2|TRBV6-5|-
CASSLGDRDYGYTF
TGTGCCAGCAGCTTGGGGGACAGGGACTATGGCTACACCTTC
>-|TRBJ2-7|TRBV2|once
CASSELDDAYEQYF
TGTGCCAGCAGTGAACTGGACGACGCCTACGAGCAGTACTTC
>-|TRBJ2-1|TRBV2|-
CASSPTSEGQFF
TGTGCCAGCAGCCCGACCAGCGAGGGGCAGTTCTTC
>-|TRBJ1-2|TRBV30|-
CAWRQTYGYTF
TGTGCCTGGAGACAGACCTATGGCTACACCTTC
>-|TRBJ1-1|TRBV7-2|-
CASSRGGNTEAFF
TGTGCCAGCAGCAGAGGGGGAAACACTGAAGCTTTCTTT
>-|TRBJ1-5|TRBV2|-
CASSRTEVGVQPQHF
TGTGCCAGCAGCCGGACGGAGGTGGGGGTTCAGCCCCAGCATTTT
>-|TRBJ1-1|TRBV9|-
CASSPWGVMNTEAFF
TGTGCCAGCAGCCCCTGGGGAGTCATGAACACTGAAGCTTTCTTT
>-|TRBJ1-2|TRBV27|-
CASSLRSRERDGYTF
TGTGCCAGCAGTCTCCGCTCAAGGGAGCGCGATGGCTACACCTTC
>-|TRBJ2-2|TRBV7-7|-
CASSPMGAGELFF
TGTGCTAGCAGCCCAATGGGGGCCGGGGAGCTGTTTTTT
>-|TRBJ1-4|TRBV19|once
CASRSDLGTTNEKLFF
TGTGCCAGTAGATCCGACCTGGGCACAACTAATGAAAAACTGTTTTTT
>-|TRBJ1-2|TRBV30|few
CAWSPRSRGYTF
TGTGCCTGGAGCCCTCGTTCTCGGGGCTACACCTTC
>-|TRBJ2-5|TRBV2|-
CASTPRETQYF
TGTGCCAGCACCCCCCGAGAGACCCAGTACTTC
>-|TRBJ1-5|TRBV5-1|few
CASSLGGTGNQPQHF
TGCGCCAGCAGCTTGGGCGGGACGGGAAATCAGCCCCAGCATTTT
>TRBD1|TRBJ1-5|TRBV10-3|-
CAISEERQGRQPQHF
TGTGCCATCAGTGAGGAAAGACAGGGCCGTCAGCCCCAGCATTTT
>-|TRBJ1-2|TRBV6-5|-
CASSLGQQNYGYTF
TGTGCCAGCTCCTTGGGGCAGCAAAACTATGGCTACACCTTC
>TRBD1|TRBJ2-4|TRBV10-1|once
CASTGTGAALAKNIQYF
TGCGCCAGCACCGGGACAGGGGCTGCACTAGCCAAAAACATTCAGTACTTC
>TRBD1|TRBJ2-3|TRBV11-2|-
CASSNYRGRTDTQYF
TGTGCCAGCAGCAACTACAGGGGGCGTACAGATACGCAGTATTTT
>-|TRBJ2-5|TRBV6-5|-
CASSYEQGPTQYF
TGTGCCAGCAGTTACGAGCAGGGTCCGACCCAGTACTTC
>-|TRBJ2-1|TRBV7-9|-
CASSLMGGTSLYNEQFF
TGTGCCAGCAGCTTAATGGGCGGGACTTCGCTCTACAATGAGCAGTTCTTC
>-|TRBJ1-1|TRBV6-5|-
CASSSGHRNTEAFF
TGTGCCAGCAGTTCAGGACATCGGAACACTGAAGCTTTCTTT
>-|TRBJ1-1|TRBV27|-
CASFPGAPGPGGTEAFF
TGTGCCAGCTTCCCGGGAGCCCCGGGGCCCGGGGGCACTGAAGCTTTCTTT
>-|TRBJ2-1|TRBV19|-
CASSMGSFTYNEQFF
TGTGCCAGTAGTATGGGGAGCTTCACATACAATGAGCAGTTCTTC
>TRBD1|TRBJ2-7|TRBV4-3|once
CASSQVKGQRTYEQYF
TGCGCCAGCAGCCAAGTAAAGGGACAGAGAACCTACGAGCAGTACTTC
>-|TRBJ1-4|TRBV6-1|-
CASSDSGVGNEKLFF
TGTGCCAGCAGTGATTCGGGGGTTGGTAATGAAAAACTGTTTTTT
>TRBD2|TRBJ2-3|TRBV11-2|-
CASSLNFQGGADTQYF
TGTGCCAGCAGCTTAAATTTTCAGGGAGGGGCAGATACGCAGTATTTT
>TRBD2|TRBJ2-5|TRBV2|-
CASSENLAGGGTIVQYF
TGTGCCAGCAGTGAAAACTTAGCGGGAGGGGGTACGATCGTCCAGTACTTC
>-|TRBJ2-6|TRBV18|-
CASSPRSSTGGANVLTF
TGTGCCAGCTCACCCCGCTCCTCGACTGGAGGGGCCAACGTCCTGACTTTC
>-|TRBJ2-3|TRBV5-1|-
CASSLVGGPTDTQYF
TGCGCCAGCAGCTTGGTTGGGGGGCCCACAGATACGCAGTATTTT
>TRBD2|TRBJ2-7|TRBV7-2|few
CASSPGLAGYEQYF
TGTGCCAGCAGCCCGGGACTAGCGGGCTACGAGCAGTACTTC
>-|TRBJ1-3|TRBV5-1|-
CASTLSGPSSGNTIYF
TGCGCCAGCACCTTATCAGGGCCTAGCTCTGGAAACACCATATATTTT
>-|TRBJ2-1|TRBV7-2|-
CASSPRTSSYNEQFF
TGTGCCAGCAGCCCCCGGACAAGCTCCTACAATGAGCAGTTCTTC
>-|TRBJ2-4|TRBV19|-
CARLEGLAKNIQYF
TGTGCCAGACTGGAGGGGTTAGCCAAAAACATTCAGTACTTC
>TRBD1|TRBJ1-2|TRBV7-2|few
CASSPDRDYGYTF
TGTGCCAGCAGCCCGGACAGGGACTATGGCTACACCTTC
>-|TRBJ2-3|TRBV19|-
CASTWGGTDTQYF
TGTGCCAGTACGTGGGGGGGCACAGATACGCAGTATTTT
>-|TRBJ1-2|TRBV30|-
CAWGSEGYGYTF
TGTGCCTGGGGGTCAGAGGGCTATGGCTACACCTTC
>TRBD1|TRBJ1-1|TRBV5-1|-
CASRPDPGQGYTEAFF
TGCGCCAGCAGACCAGATCCGGGACAGGGGTACACTGAAGCTTTCTTT
>TRBD2|TRBJ2-2|TRBV7-2|-
CASSLTGGGTGELFF
TGTGCCAGCAGCTTAACGGGGGGAGGTACCGGGGAGCTGTTTTTT
>TRBD2|TRBJ2-1|TRBV7-9|-
CASSRGTSGEWEEQFF
TGTGCCAGCAGCCGTGGGACTAGCGGGGAGTGGGAAGAGCAGTTCTTC
>TRBD1|TRBJ2-2|TRBV5-1|-
CASSSVGTGALGTGELFF
TGCGCCAGCAGCTCCGTGGGGACAGGGGCTCTTGGCACCGGGGAGCTGTTTTTT
>-|TRBJ1-3|TRBV30|-
CAWSVSIGGSGNTIYF
TGTGCCTGGAGTGTCTCCATAGGGGGCTCTGGAAACACCATATATTTT